This entry concerns a single T cell receptor (beta chain). The antigen this receptor binds is unknown. No base-level quality is on record; no much larger clone is a single base apart. The entry originates in a study of cytomegalovirus exposure and HLA in healthy donors (dated by TCRdb to the late 2010s). For the wider study: According to an earlier analysis of around 600 of the donors, about 179 million T cells yielded 95 million to 140 million unique TCR beta sequences and about 300 Gb of sequence data. Around 330 gigabases of sequencing data and approximately 91 million unique TCR sequences made up an early release that covered approximately 700 HLA-typed donors. Of the approximately 400 genotyped donors, 65% to 90% were placed in the genetic ancestry cluster associated with self-reported Caucasian donors. The study aimed to test whether signatures of past pathogen exposure could be identified by cataloging public T cell receptors. The study profiled the T cell repertoires of some 610 subjects by immunosequencing and related them to cytomegalovirus serostatus. In addition to the first cohort of approximately 670 subjects, a separate validation cohort of 120 different subjects was used. To predict cytomegalovirus infection status, the study combined high-throughput TCR immunosequencing, statistical association of individual TCRs with disease status, and machine learning. A later analysis re-analyzed previously published TCR beta repertoires from approximately 700 donors and added high-resolution HLA genotyping to study TCR occurrence patterns. Rather than using new phenotypic data, the later analysis identified candidate immune exposures from TCR beta sequences and from how often those sequences occurred across donors. An earlier analysis of several hundred of the donors applied high-throughput TCR beta sequencing to assess whether each TCR beta V gene segment acted as functional or pseudogenic. Donor age, sex, ethnicity and CMV serostatus were compiled together with the repertoire data. A later genetic analysis took genome-wide SNP genotypes for about three fifths of the 666 donors and used that subset as a discovery cohort. All discovery cohort repertoires had been generated on a single sequencing platform. HLA typing covered class I and class II loci at four-digit resolution. Typing coverage varied by locus: about 620-630 donors for A, B, C, DRB1 and DQB1; approximately 500 for DQA1; more than 600 for DPA1; roughly 450 for DPB1. About five DR-DQ haplotypes were handled as single units for association and clustering, since linkage in the cohort was strong. On average, around 240,000 unique TCR beta nucleotide sequences were sequenced per donor among several hundred genotyped donors of the cohort, with around 19% of those sequences being non-productive. The investigation overall reported the following: A group of highly shared sequence variants was considered likely to be a technical artifact of the sequencing pipeline. A later analysis found that HLA-associated TCR beta chains were more clonally expanded and had lower generation probabilities than equally common non-associated chains. According to the authors, the approach could potentially be generalized to other disease states and immunological phenotypes. A further reported finding was that TCR beta sequences accurately predicted the HLA-A and HLA-B alleles for most subjects in the first cohort. A total of roughly 160 TCR beta chains were listed by the study as associated with cytomegalovirus. Presence/absence analyses assumed roughly uniform sequencing depth across donors, an assumption that may not hold. Only TCR beta chains were sequenced in this cohort, and the absence of alpha or paired-chain data limited detectable features. Strong co-occurrence of HLA alleles, especially DR and DQ, made assigning TCR associations to individual alleles difficult. The earlier analysis of 587 of the donors excluded seventeen rarely observed V segments, including chromosome 9 orphons, because counts were too low. Specific HLA alleles were associated with roughly 17,000 TCR beta sequences at a false discovery rate of 0.05 in a later analysis. Some IMGT-functional V segments, including TRBV6-2 and TRBV6-3, could not be distinguished by the 87-base-pair reads and were therefore excluded. According to a later analysis, parvovirus B19, influenza, CMV and Epstein-Barr virus appeared linked to several top co-occurrence clusters. In a later genetic analysis, a missense DCLRE1C variant was associated with V-gene and J-gene trimming of TCR beta chains, and the association was replicated in an independent cohort. CMV serostatus was the only immune exposure information available for the cohort. In both the original and validation cohorts, the classifier was reported to diagnose cytomegalovirus status with high specificity and sensitivity. While some public TCRs were present in many individuals, most TCR sequences turned up only very rarely across donors. In vitro tests confirmed that a few of the cytomegalovirus-associated TCR beta chains recognize cytomegalovirus antigens. Broadly in line with IMGT annotations, most TCR beta V segments showed up in productive rearrangements about 87% or about 30% of the time in an earlier analysis of 587 of the donors. Compared with the approximately 670-donor mean, donors in an Asian-associated ancestry cluster had fewer N-insertions in productive TCRs, according to a later genetic analysis. Most CMV-associated TCR beta chains appeared to be HLA-restricted in a later analysis, and the HLA associations seemed to be driven largely by CMV exposure. Correlated functional status among segregating V segments might reflect linkage disequilibrium, but an unknown experimental factor could not be ruled out. Because HLA typing was unavailable for some donors at each locus, only the typed subset was used in association tests. In a later analysis, TCR association rates were found to vary across HLA loci, with the most associated TCRs seen for DRB1 alleles and the fewest for HLA-C alleles.

Libraries came from the immunoSEQ multiplex PCR assay. For the multiplex PCR, a mixture combining 60 forward primers for TCR Vbeta segments and 13 reverse primers for TCR Jbeta segments was used. A multiplex PCR assay on genomic DNA amplified the CDR3 region of rearranged TCR beta genes. The amplified TCR beta libraries were sequenced on the Illumina HiSeq System as 87-base-pair reads. The authors' pipeline ran thus. In a later analysis, tens of millions of unique TCR beta chains were counted across the roughly 700 repertoires, and around 10 million of these chains were shared by at least two donors. Raw reads were error-corrected and collapsed into unique sequences by a nearest-neighbor algorithm in which closely related sequences were merged to remove PCR and sequencing errors. Alignment of CDR3 sequences to IMGT reference sequences was used to assign V, D and J gene segments. For a sequence to be retained, a match of at least six nucleotides was required to both a V gene segment and a J gene segment. Rearrangements were classified as productive when the CDR3 lacked stop codons and remained in frame with V and J, and all other rearrangements were classified as non-productive. CDR3 was defined by IMGT convention, running from the second conserved V-encoded cysteine to the conserved J-encoded phenylalanine. The earlier analysis of about 570 of the donors excluded any sequence lacking an unambiguous match to a single V gene segment. An earlier analysis of a few hundred of the donors called V segments functional above 56.7% productive rearrangements and segregating when the between-donor standard deviation exceeded 5%. A statistical classification framework was built for diagnosing cytomegalovirus status from the catalog of TCR beta chain sequences. In a later analysis, V and J genes were assigned by comparing TCR nucleotide sequences against IMGT/GENE-DB human TR gene sequences. The TCRdist pipeline was used in a later analysis to assign CDR3 sequences and most-parsimonious VDJ recombination scenarios. In a later analysis, each TCR beta chain was defined by its CDR3 amino acid sequence together with its V-gene family, and reads lacking a unique V-gene family were excluded. In a later analysis, several hundred highly shared, low-generation-probability nucleotide sequences were removed to address suspected cross-contamination and a sequencing artifact. In a later analysis, a clonal expansion index was calculated for each public chain from normalized within-repertoire ranks of inferred template counts. In a later analysis, generation probabilities were computed with a VDJ recombination model fitted to out-of-frame rearrangements, and the resulting probabilities were checked against IGoR. In a later analysis, hypergeometric tests were used to score TCR-TCR, TCR-HLA and TCR-CMV co-occurrence, with a repertoire-size bias correction applied to TCR pairs. In a later analysis, false discovery rates were estimated by permuting HLA or CMV assignments 20 times. In a later analysis, co-occurring TCRs were grouped using DBSCAN, and TCRdist sequence similarity was added for clustering within HLA-allele-positive subsets. For co-occurrence clustering, repertoires with fewer than 30,000 or more than 120,000 public chains were excluded, along with about five repertoires with anomalous nucleotide sharing. Drawn from immuneACCESS, this table holds only the in-frame rearrangements with V and J called that TCRdb kept. Clones are partly lost; checked studies trace under half to an unresolved V gene and leave the rest unexplained. The D gene and trimming were derived from the DNA, and the V and J assignments and clone size from that table. The sample table contains 130,000 or so clones; only one count was recorded for 77% of them. In total, the top ten clones hold 1.5% to 2% of the sample.

The cohort consisted of 650 to 700 healthy bone marrow donors. All cohort members were sampled while nominally healthy, although unrecorded immune exposures were likely present. The donor tested CMV seronegative, placing the donor among the 350 to 400 seronegative members of the cohort. A peripheral blood sample was collected from each donor, and TCR beta sequencing was performed on peripheral blood mononuclear cells. Genomic DNA extraction from the blood cell samples was performed with the Qiagen DNeasy Blood Extraction Kit. At the junction V is shortened by 4 bases and J by 2 bases; bases outside the gene matches: 6. Reading from cysteine to phenylalanine, the CDR3 counts 15 amino acids. Of the read, only the CDR3 DNA is kept; its 45 bases are in frame from base 1. CDR1 SGHTA and CDR2 FQGTGA are derived from the germline V gene.

This sequence originates from a female donor in good health and CMV-seronegative. The specimen was PBMCs. The chain is assembled from TRBV7-3 and TRBJ2-3, and 7 bases in between align with TRBD2. The CDR3 in this case is CASSSTGLDTDTQYF. Read as DNA, the sequence is TGTGCCAGCAGCTCGACCGGACTAGACACAGATACGCAGTATTTT.